This TCR beta chain was sequenced for a study of response to subunit inactivated influenza vaccine listed by TCRdb under 2018. About the investigation overall: To follow how T cells responded to a trivalent subunit inactivated influenza vaccine, the researchers relied on deep quantitative profiling of the T cell receptor repertoire.

V and J are trimmed by 11 bases and 8 bases, and the gene matches miss 12 bases of the junction. The germline V gene (reference sequence) sets CDR1 to LNHDA and CDR2 to SQIVND. CDR3 length: 13 amino acids, cysteine to phenylalanine. Only the CDR3 region is kept as DNA, spanning 39 bases read in frame from base 1. The paper as a whole reports these results and caveats: The authors proposed that each seasonal influenza vaccination may bring in only a limited number of new T cells.

Libraries were built with RT-PCR. The sequencer listed for this sample is Illumina HiSeq 2500. TCRdb redid the processing of the public reads, applying fastp at Q25 and MiXCR, and retained in-frame beta chains. Duplicate CDR3 protein sequences are folded into a single record with the most common DNA and genes. The sample has 450,000 to 600,000 distinct CDR3 sequences on record, 6% to 9% of them singletons. Of the sample, roughly 13% falls within the top ten clones. This clonotype was detected many times. The target of this receptor is not known. The record has no base qualities; no much larger clone is one base away.

The input for sequencing was PBMCs from blood, taken less than 30 months after vaccination. The receptor's source is a man aged 50-75 years who received an inactivated influenza vaccine. Donor details come from another sample of the same person, matched by shared clones. The sequence joins TRBV19 to TRBJ1-2; TRBD1 agrees with 9 junctional bases. The CDR3 amino acid sequence is: CAASGTGSVGYTF. Read as DNA, the sequence is TGTGCCGCATCGGGGACAGGGTCCGTCGGCTACACCTTC.